This T cell receptor (beta chain) stems from a study of radiotherapy plus CTLA-4 blockade in lung cancer. V was cut by 2 bases and J by 3 bases, with 11 bases left in between. This CDR3 comprises 14 residues. CDR1 and CDR2 (germline): SGHRS, YFSETQ. Each patient with chemo-refractory metastatic non-small-cell lung cancer was treated with focal radiation plus CTLA-4 blockade using ipilimumab. This clone was observed a single time. Its specificity is not known. Generated by immunoSEQ multiplex PCR, the TCRdb table keeps only in-frame clones and is missing some. Found here are approximately 99,000 clones, around 88% of them singletons; the top ten hold 4.9%. Study results and limitations: Tumor-origin TCR clones grew in blood after radiotherapy plus ipilimumab.

The sample here was peripheral blood, taken from a patient treated with radiotherapy plus ipilimumab. The source of this sequence is a human donor with non-small cell lung cancer that progressed on radiotherapy plus ipilimumab. The chain employs TRBV5-1 and TRBJ1-1, with D possibly matching TRBD1 (5 bases). The CDR3 region is CASSFRGTDTEAFF. The CDR3 DNA reads TGCGCCAGCAGCTTCCGGGGGACGGACACTGAAGCTTTCTTT. The full variable domain, with the rest looked up from reference TRBV5-1 and TRBJ1-1, is KAGVTQTPRYLIKTRGQQVTLSCSPISGHRSVSWYQQTPGQGLQFLFEYFSETQRNKGNFPGRFSGRQFSNSRSEMNVSTLELGDSALYLCASSFRGTDTEAFFGQGTRLTVV.